This TCR beta chain is drawn from a study of cytomegalovirus exposure and HLA in healthy donors. Study-wide background: Genotyping showed 75% to 90% of 398 donors falling in the Caucasian-associated ancestry cluster.

About this clone itself: The antigen is not known.

Notes on the study in general: Analysis performed later showed TCR beta chains linked to HLA being more clonally expanded than equally common others. Near-uniform donor sequencing depth was presumed by presence/absence analyses.

PCR was performed using 60 Vbeta and 13 Jbeta primers. The method was immunoSEQ multiplex PCR; TCRdb's version includes in-frame clones alone and lacks a portion of them. This sample has around 190,000 clones; around 87% occur once, and the top ten carry roughly 1.7%. Sequenced sample: PBMCs. The sequence was obtained from a woman aged 18-29 years in good health and CMV-seronegative.

The CDR3 loop reads CASMTQGATYEQYF. The CDR3, as DNA: TGTGCCAGCATGACACAGGGGGCTACCTACGAGCAGTACTTC. This chain joins TRBV2 and TRBJ2-7, with TRBD1 matching 9 bases. The CDR3 length is 14 residues. Looked up from germline, CDR1 is SNHLY and CDR2 is FYNNEI. V shed 7 bases, J shed 2 bases, and the junction held 6 bases outside the gene matches. Drawing the rest from reference TRBV2 and TRBJ2-7, the complete variable domain is EPEVTQTPSHQVTQMGQEVILRCVPISNHLYFYWYRQILGQKVEFLVSFYNNEISEKSEIFDDQFSVERPDGSNFTLKIRSTKLEDSAMYFCASMTQGATYEQYFGPGTRLTVT.